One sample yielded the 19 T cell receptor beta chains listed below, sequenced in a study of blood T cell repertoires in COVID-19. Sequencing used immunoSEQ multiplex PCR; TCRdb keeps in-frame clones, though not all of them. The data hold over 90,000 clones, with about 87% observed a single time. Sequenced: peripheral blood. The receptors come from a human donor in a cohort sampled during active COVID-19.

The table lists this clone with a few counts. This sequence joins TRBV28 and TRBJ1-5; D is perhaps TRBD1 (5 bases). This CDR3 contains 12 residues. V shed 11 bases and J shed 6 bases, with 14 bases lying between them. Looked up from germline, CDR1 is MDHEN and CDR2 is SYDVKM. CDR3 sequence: CAVAGRGQPQHF. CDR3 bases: TGTGCCGTCGCAGGGAGGGGTCAGCCCCAGCATTTT.

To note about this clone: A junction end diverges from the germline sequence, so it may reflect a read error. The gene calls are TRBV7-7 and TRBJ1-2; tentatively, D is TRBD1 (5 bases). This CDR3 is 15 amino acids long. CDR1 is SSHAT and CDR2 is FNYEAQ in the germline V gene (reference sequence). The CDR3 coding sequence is TGTGCTAGCAGCCCCGGGGCCTTGGGAGGGTATGGCTACACCTTC. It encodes CASSPGALGGYGYTF.

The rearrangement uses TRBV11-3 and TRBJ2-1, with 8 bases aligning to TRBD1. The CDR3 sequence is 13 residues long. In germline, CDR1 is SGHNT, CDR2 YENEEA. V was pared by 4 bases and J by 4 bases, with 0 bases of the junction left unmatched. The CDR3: CASSYRGYNEQFF. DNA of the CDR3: TGTGCCAGCAGCTACAGGGGGTACAATGAGCAGTTCTTC. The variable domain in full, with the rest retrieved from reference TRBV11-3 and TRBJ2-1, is EAGVVQSPRYKIIEKKQPVAFWCNPISGHNTLYWYLQNLGQGPELLIRYENEEAVDDSQLPKDRFSAERLKGVDSTLKIQPAELGDSAVYLCASSYRGYNEQFFGPGTRLTVL.

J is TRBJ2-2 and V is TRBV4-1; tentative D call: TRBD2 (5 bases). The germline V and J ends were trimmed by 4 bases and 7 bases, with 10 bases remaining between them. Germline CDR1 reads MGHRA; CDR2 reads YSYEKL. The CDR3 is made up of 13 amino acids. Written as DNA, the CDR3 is TGCGCCAGCAGCCTCCCAGCGGACGGGGAGCTGTTTTTT. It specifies CASSLPADGELFF.

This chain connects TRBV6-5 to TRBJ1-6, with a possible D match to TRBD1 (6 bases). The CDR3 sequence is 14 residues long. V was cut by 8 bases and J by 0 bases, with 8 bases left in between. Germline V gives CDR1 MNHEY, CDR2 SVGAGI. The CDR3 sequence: CASRDTSYNSPLHF. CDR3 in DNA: TGTGCCAGCCGGGACACCTCCTATAATTCACCCCTCCACTTT.

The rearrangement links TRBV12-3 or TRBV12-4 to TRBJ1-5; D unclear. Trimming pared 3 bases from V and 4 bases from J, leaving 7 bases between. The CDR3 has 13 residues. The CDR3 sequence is CASSLTRNQPQHF. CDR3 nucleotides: TGTGCCAGCAGTTTGACGAGGAATCAGCCCCAGCATTTT.

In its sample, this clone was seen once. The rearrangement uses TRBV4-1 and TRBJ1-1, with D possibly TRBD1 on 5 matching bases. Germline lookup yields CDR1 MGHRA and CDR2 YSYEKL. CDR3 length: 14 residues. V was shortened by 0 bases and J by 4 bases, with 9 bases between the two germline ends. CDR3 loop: CASSQEGEGTEAFF. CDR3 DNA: TGCGCCAGCAGCCAAGAGGGGGAGGGCACTGAAGCTTTCTTT.

The CDR3 protein is CASSHSGTGEYEQYF. CDR3 DNA sequence: TGCGCCAGCAGCCACTCCGGGACAGGGGAATACGAGCAGTACTTC. The chain recombines TRBV4-3 with TRBJ2-7, with 10 nucleotides matching TRBD1. After removal of 3 bases from V and 4 bases from J, the junction contained 6 bases not matched to a gene. This CDR3 is built from 15 residues. Germline V lookup: CDR1 LGHNA, CDR2 YSLEER.

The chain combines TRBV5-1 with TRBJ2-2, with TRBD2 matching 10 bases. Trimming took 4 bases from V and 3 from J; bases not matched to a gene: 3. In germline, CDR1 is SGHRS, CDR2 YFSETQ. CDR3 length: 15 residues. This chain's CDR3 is CASSVSGGDTGELFF. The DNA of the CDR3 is TGCGCCAGCAGCGTGAGCGGGGGGGACACCGGGGAGCTGTTTTTT.

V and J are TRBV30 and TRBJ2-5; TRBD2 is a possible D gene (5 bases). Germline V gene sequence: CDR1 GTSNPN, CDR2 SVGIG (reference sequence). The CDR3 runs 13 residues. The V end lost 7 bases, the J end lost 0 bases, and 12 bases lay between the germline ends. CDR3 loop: CASARGNQETQYF. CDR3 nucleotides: TGTGCCTCCGCCCGGGGAAACCAAGAGACCCAGTACTTC.

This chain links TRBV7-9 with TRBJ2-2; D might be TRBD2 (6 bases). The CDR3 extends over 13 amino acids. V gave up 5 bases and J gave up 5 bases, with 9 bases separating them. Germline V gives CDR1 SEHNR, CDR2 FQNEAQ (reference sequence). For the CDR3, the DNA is TGTGCCAGCAGCGCCGGGACTACCGGGGAGCTGTTTTTT. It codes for CASSAGTTGELFF.

This CDR3 reads CASSSDTPYEQYF. CDR3 bases: TGTGCCAGCAGTTCGGACACCCCCTACGAGCAGTACTTC. The genes are TRBV12-3 or TRBV12-4 and TRBJ2-7; TRBD1 might be the D (5 bases). The CDR3 runs to 13 residues. Trimming left V 4 bases short and J 2 bases short, with 9 bases between.

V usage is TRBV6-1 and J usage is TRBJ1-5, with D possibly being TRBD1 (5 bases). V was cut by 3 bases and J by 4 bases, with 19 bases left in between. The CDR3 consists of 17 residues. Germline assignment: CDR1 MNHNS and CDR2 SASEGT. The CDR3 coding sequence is TGTGCCAGCAGTGAGGGGGGGTTCCTGGGTCCGAATCAGCCCCAGCATTTT. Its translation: CASSEGGFLGPNQPQHF.

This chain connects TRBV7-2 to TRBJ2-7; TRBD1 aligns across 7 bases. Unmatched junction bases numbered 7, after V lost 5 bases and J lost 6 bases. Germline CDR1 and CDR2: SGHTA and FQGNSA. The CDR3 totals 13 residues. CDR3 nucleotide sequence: TGTGCCAGCAGCCCGACAGGGTTCGGCGAGCAGTACTTC. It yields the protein CASSPTGFGEQYF.

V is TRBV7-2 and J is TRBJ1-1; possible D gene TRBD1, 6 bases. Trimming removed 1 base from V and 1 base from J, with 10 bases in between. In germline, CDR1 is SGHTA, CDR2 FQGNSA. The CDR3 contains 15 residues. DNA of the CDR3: TGTGCCAGCAGCTTAGAGGGGGTTGGGAACACTGAAGCTTTCTTT. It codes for CASSLEGVGNTEAFF.

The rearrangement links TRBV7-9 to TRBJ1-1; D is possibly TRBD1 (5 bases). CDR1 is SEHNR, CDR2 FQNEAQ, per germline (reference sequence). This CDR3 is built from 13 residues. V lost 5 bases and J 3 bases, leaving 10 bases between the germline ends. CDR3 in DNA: TGTGCCAGCAGCCCCGGGGGGGACACTGAAGCTTTCTTT. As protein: CASSPGGDTEAFF. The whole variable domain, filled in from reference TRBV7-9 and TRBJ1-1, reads DTGVSQNPRHKITKRGQNVTFRCDPISEHNRLYWYRQTLGQGPEFLTYFQNEAQLEKSRLLSDRFSAERPKGSFSTLEIQRTEQGDSAMYLCASSPGGDTEAFFGQGTRLTVV.

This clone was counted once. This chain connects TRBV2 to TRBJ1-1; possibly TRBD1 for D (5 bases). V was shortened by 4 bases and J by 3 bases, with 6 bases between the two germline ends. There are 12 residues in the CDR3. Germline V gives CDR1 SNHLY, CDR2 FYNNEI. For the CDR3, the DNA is TGTGCCAGCAGTGTACAGGACACTGAAGCTTTCTTT. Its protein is CASSVQDTEAFF.

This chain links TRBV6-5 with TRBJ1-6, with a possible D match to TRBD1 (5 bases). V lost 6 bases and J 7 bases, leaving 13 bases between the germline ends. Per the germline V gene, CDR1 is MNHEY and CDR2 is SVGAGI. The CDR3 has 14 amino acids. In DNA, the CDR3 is TGTGCCAGCAGCCTCGGGTACAGGAATTCACCCCTCCACTTT. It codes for CASSLGYRNSPLHF.

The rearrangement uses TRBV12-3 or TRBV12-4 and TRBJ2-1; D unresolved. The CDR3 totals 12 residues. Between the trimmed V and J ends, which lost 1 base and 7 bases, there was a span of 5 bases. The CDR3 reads CASSLDRNEQFF. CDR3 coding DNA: TGTGCCAGCAGTTTAGATAGAAATGAGCAGTTCTTC.